This T cell receptor (beta chain) was recovered during a study of T cell responses to AZD1222 COVID-19 vaccine. Findings of the study overall: The donors showed a predominance of white British ancestry and of females, with possible underestimation of clonal diversity.

With regard to this clone: The antigen is unknown.

Germline-derived CDR1 and CDR2 are SGHTA and FQGNSA. The CDR3 extends over 16 amino acids. The V end was cut by 0 bases, the J end by 8 bases, with 17 bases between. TCRdb keeps only in-frame clones here, not all; method: immunoSEQ multiplex PCR. The sample shows over 140,000 clones, 80% to 95% of them seen only once. The chain joins TRBV7-2 to TRBJ2-1; TRBD1 or TRBD2 may be the D gene (6 bases each). This TCR was sampled from an adult who received the AZD1222 COVID-19 vaccine. The sample was peripheral blood, taken 28 days after the second AZD1222 dose. This chain's CDR3 is CASSLAVGGFTHEQFF. For the CDR3, the DNA is TGTGCCAGCAGCTTAGCGGTAGGGGGGTTTACACATGAGCAGTTCTTC.